The 18 T cell receptor beta chains in this list originate from one sample, sequenced in a study of cytomegalovirus exposure and HLA in healthy donors. The PCR ran on 60 Vbeta and 13 Jbeta primers. Clones were sequenced by immunoSEQ multiplex PCR, and TCRdb holds only the in-frame ones, with some missing. The table has around 150,000 clones, roughly 80% seen once. The sequencing input was PBMCs. Receptors originate from a male donor in good health and CMV-seronegative.

The genes are TRBV2 and TRBJ1-2, with a weak D call TRBD1 (6 bases). The germline V gene has CDR1 SNHLY and CDR2 FYNNEI. Between the trimmed V and J ends, which lost 1 base and 7 bases, there was a span of 13 bases. The CDR3 is made up of 14 amino acids. The CDR3 loop is CASSEGQEAFGYTF. For the CDR3, the DNA is TGTGCCAGCAGTGAAGGACAGGAGGCCTTTGGCTACACCTTC.

CDR3 bases: TGCGCCAGCAGCTTGGTGTCTACTAGCGGCACAGATACGCAGTATTTT. Its protein product is CASSLVSTSGTDTQYF. The chain has TRBV5-1 and TRBJ2-3; 7 nucleotides match TRBD2. The trim removed 0 bases at V and 1 base at J, leaving 5 bases unmatched. The CDR3 contains 16 residues. Per the germline V gene, CDR1 is SGHRS and CDR2 is YFSETQ.

This clone was seen only once. The V and J genes are TRBV29-1 and TRBJ2-3, with D maybe TRBD1 (6 bases). The CDR3 loop spans 14 amino acids. Trimming removed 1 base from V and 3 bases from J, with 11 bases in between. Germline CDR1 and CDR2: SQVTM and ANQGSEA. This chain's CDR3 is CSVEAAGVTDTQYF. In nucleotides, the CDR3 is TGCAGCGTTGAAGCGGCAGGGGTAACAGATACGCAGTATTTT.

The chain has TRBV27 and TRBJ2-3; weak D call: TRBD1 (5 bases). V was shortened by 3 bases and J by 5 bases, with 15 bases between the two germline ends. The CDR3 contains 15 residues. Per the germline V gene, CDR1 is MNHEY and CDR2 is SMNVEV (reference sequence). The CDR3, as DNA: TGTGCCAGCAGTTTTCGGGCAGGCCAGGGAGATACGCAGTATTTT. Its protein product is CASSFRAGQGDTQYF.

The chain combines TRBV28 with TRBJ1-1; 10 bases agree with TRBD1. From germline, CDR1 is MDHEN and CDR2 SYDVKM. The CDR3 runs to 13 residues. V dropped 10 bases and J dropped 2; count of bases not matched to a gene: 4. CDR3 coding DNA: TGTGCCACCGGGACAGGGGTTAACACTGAAGCTTTCTTT. Encoded protein: CATGTGVNTEAFF.

J is TRBJ2-5 and V is TRBV5-1, with no clear D. CDR1 is SGHRS and CDR2 is YFSETQ in the germline V gene. V lost 1 base to trimming and J lost 3 bases, with 4 bases between them. This CDR3 contains 12 residues. The CDR3: CASSLLEETQYF. In DNA form, the CDR3 reads TGCGCCAGCAGCTTGTTAGAAGAGACCCAGTACTTC. Full variable domain (rest looked up from reference TRBV5-1 and TRBJ2-5): KAGVTQTPRYLIKTRGQQVTLSCSPISGHRSVSWYQQTPGQGLQFLFEYFSETQRNKGNFPGRFSGRQFSNSRSEMNVSTLELGDSALYLCASSLLEETQYFGPGTRLLVL.

This clone was seen just once. The chain has TRBV7-5 and TRBJ2-5; the table names TRBD2, a call not compared with the DNA. TRBV7-5 is marked as a pseudogene. CDR3 length: 16 residues. The CDR3 spells CVRSRPSEEREETQYF. DNA for the CDR3: TGTGTCAGAAGCCGCCCCTCGGAAGAGAGGGAAGAGACCCAGTACTTC.

This CDR3 reads CASSVMAGGDGQPQHF. The CDR3 region has the DNA TGTGCCAGTAGTGTTATGGCAGGGGGAGATGGTCAGCCCCAGCATTTT. The V gene is TRBV19, the J gene TRBJ1-5, with 7 bases matching TRBD1. Looked up from germline, CDR1 is LNHDA and CDR2 is SQIVND (reference sequence). This CDR3 has 16 amino acids. V was clipped by 5 bases and J by 6 bases; unmatched bases: 13.

The genes are TRBV7-9 and TRBJ1-4, with a possible D match to TRBD1 (6 bases). The CDR3 extends over 13 amino acids. Trimming shortened V by 5 bases and J by 6 bases, and 10 bases separated the two germline ends. CDR1 is SEHNR and CDR2 is FQNEAQ in the germline V gene (reference sequence). The CDR3 loop is CASSAGVYEKLFF. The CDR3 DNA is TGTGCCAGCAGCGCAGGGGTTTATGAAAAACTGTTTTTT.

This clone was found a few times. The chain couples TRBV4-1 to TRBJ2-1, with D hard to call. Trimming pared 4 bases from V and 8 bases from J, leaving 9 bases between. There are 12 residues in the CDR3. The V gene's germline CDR1 is MGHRA and CDR2 YSYEKL. The CDR3 reads CASSPSPDEQFF. CDR3 sequence (DNA): TGCGCCAGCAGCCCGAGCCCGGATGAGCAGTTCTTC.

The chain is built from TRBV5-1 and TRBJ2-3; D is perhaps TRBD1 (5 bases). In germline, CDR1 is SGHRS, CDR2 YFSETQ. The V end lost 0 bases, the J end lost 4 bases, and 6 bases lay between the germline ends. The CDR3 length is 13 residues. The CDR3 loop reads CASSLGGADTQYF. In nucleotides, the CDR3 is TGCGCCAGCAGCTTGGGGGGCGCAGATACGCAGTATTTT.

The count of this clone is one. The J gene is TRBJ2-2, the V gene TRBV5-1, with D perhaps TRBD1 (5 bases). This CDR3 has 15 amino acids. V gave up 0 bases and J gave up 5 bases, with 11 bases separating them. Germline lookup yields CDR1 SGHRS and CDR2 YFSETQ. CDR3 coding DNA: TGCGCCAGCAGCTTGGGGGCAGGGATGACCGGGGAGCTGTTTTTT. Protein sequence: CASSLGAGMTGELFF.

This chain uses TRBV11-3 with TRBJ2-1, with 11 bases aligning to TRBD2. Germline values: CDR1 SGHNT, CDR2 YENEEA. J was trimmed by 6 bases and V by 2 bases; bases with no gene match: 3. The CDR3 extends over 15 amino acids. CDR3 DNA: TGTGCCAGCAGCTTACTAGCGGGAGGAGGCAATGAGCAGTTCTTC. It is translated as CASSLLAGGGNEQFF.

The chain is built from TRBV6-6 and TRBJ1-2; D is uncertain. The V and J ends lost 0 bases and 4 bases respectively, with 9 bases between them. The CDR3 consists of 14 residues. CDR1 is MNHNY and CDR2 is SVGAGI in the germline V gene (reference sequence). The CDR3 loop is CASSYSGEGYGYTF. The CDR3 DNA reads as TGTGCCAGCAGTTACTCTGGGGAGGGCTATGGCTACACCTTC.

CDR3 in amino acids: CASRGGPTFSQYF. The CDR3 DNA follows: TGTGCCAGCCGAGGGGGACCGACCTTTTCCCAGTACTTC. This chain joins TRBV5-6 and TRBJ2-7; tentative D call: TRBD1 (6 bases). The CDR3 sequence is 13 residues long. Germline CDR1 SGHDT, CDR2 YYEEEE. Trimming shortened V by 7 bases and J by 10 bases, and 21 bases separated the two germline ends.

The chain combines TRBV29-1 with TRBJ2-1; D unresolved. Germline V gene lookup returns CDR1 SQVTM and CDR2 ANQGSEA. The CDR3 is made up of 11 amino acids. V was pared by 6 bases and J by 4 bases, with 7 bases between. In nucleotides, the CDR3 is TGCAGCGTCTATCTTTACAATGAGCAGTTCTTC. Protein sequence: CSVYLYNEQFF.

The J gene is TRBJ1-2, the V gene TRBV9; no reliable D call. V shed 0 bases and J shed 3 bases, with 9 bases lying between them. The CDR3 runs 14 residues. The germline gives CDR1 SGDLS, CDR2 YYNGEE. The CDR3 coding sequence is TGTGCCAGCAGCGTAGAAAGCGAATACTATGGCTACACCTTC. It encodes CASSVESEYYGYTF.

The chain has TRBV28 and TRBJ2-6, with D possibly matching TRBD1 (6 bases). The germline V gene encodes CDR1 MDHEN and CDR2 SYDVKM. This CDR3 is built from 14 residues. Trimming shortened V by 7 bases and J by 5 bases, and 12 bases separated the two germline ends. The CDR3 is CASTRGGRANVLTF. For the CDR3, the DNA is TGTGCCAGCACGCGAGGGGGTCGGGCCAACGTCCTGACTTTC. Full variable domain (missing parts from reference TRBV28 and TRBJ2-6): DVKVTQSSRYLVKRTGEKVFLECVQDMDHENMFWYRQDPGLGLRLIYFSYDVKMKEKGDIPEGYSVSREKKERFSLILESASTNQTSMYLCASTRGGRANVLTFGAGSRLTVL.